Each of the 15 T cell receptor beta chains below was sequenced from the same sample in a study of T cell responses to AZD1222 COVID-19 vaccine. The data were produced by immunoSEQ multiplex PCR, yet TCRdb's version contains in-frame clones alone and is incomplete. The sample shows approximately 150,000 clones, approximately 90% of them seen only once. Material: peripheral blood, obtained 28 days after the second AZD1222 dose. Receptors were obtained from an adult who received the AZD1222 COVID-19 vaccine.

The gene calls are TRBV2 and TRBJ1-1; D unresolved. Germline V gene data show CDR1 as SNHLY and CDR2 as FYNNEI. Trimming stripped 6 bases from V and 1 base from J, with 18 bases between. The CDR3 is 16 residues long. The CDR3 sequence: CASRWESHRQNTEAFF. CDR3 DNA sequence: TGTGCCAGCAGGTGGGAGAGTCACAGACAGAACACTGAAGCTTTCTTT.

This chain links TRBV13 with TRBJ1-2; possibly TRBD1 for D (6 bases). The CDR3 runs 17 residues. V lost 6 bases and J lost 5, with 25 bases in between. Looked up from germline, CDR1 is PRHDT and CDR2 is FYEKMQ (reference sequence). CDR3 sequence (DNA): TGTGCCAGCAGTCCTTCCGGGACAACAAACCCTTGGTATGGCTACACCTTC. Its translation is CASSPSGTTNPWYGYTF.

The rearrangement uses TRBV5-1 and TRBJ2-7, with TRBD2 identical over 11 bases. The CDR3 has 15 residues. Looked up from germline, CDR1 is SGHRS and CDR2 is YFSETQ. The V segment lost 0 bases and the J segment 3 bases; nucleotides outside the gene matches: 2. The CDR3 loop is CASSLGGLADYEQYF. CDR3 DNA sequence: TGCGCCAGCAGCTTGGGGGGACTAGCGGACTACGAGCAGTACTTC.

J is TRBJ2-3 and V is TRBV27, with D uncertain. V dropped 0 bases and J dropped 2 bases, with 9 bases sitting between them. The CDR3 loop spans 15 amino acids. Germline V CDR1 and CDR2: MNHEY, SMNVEV (reference sequence). Written as DNA, the CDR3 is TGTGCCAGCAGTTTATCCTTACCAACCACAGATACGCAGTATTTT. Its protein product is CASSLSLPTTDTQYF.

This rearrangement joins TRBV6-5 to TRBJ1-1; 8 bases agree with TRBD1. CDR3 length: 13 residues. Germline trimming cut 2 bases from V and 7 bases from J; bases unmatched to any gene: 3. Germline V CDR1 and CDR2: MNHEY, SVGAGI. For the CDR3, the DNA is TGTGCCAGCAGTTACCCAGACAGGGGTGAAGCTTTCTTT. The encoded protein is CASSYPDRGEAFF.

As DNA, the CDR3 is TGTGCCAGCAGCATATTCGGACAGGGGGCTGGAAACACCATATATTTT. Its protein is CASSIFGQGAGNTIYF. The chain joins TRBV7-3 to TRBJ1-3; 10 bases agree with TRBD1. This CDR3 spans 16 amino acids. V lost 5 bases to trimming and J lost 2 bases; unmatched junction nucleotides: 6. Germline V gene sequence: CDR1 SGHTA, CDR2 FQGTGA.

In regard to this clone: Other DNA variants within this sample encode the same CDR3. This chain connects TRBV27 to TRBJ1-1; D may be TRBD1 (5 bases). The germline gives CDR1 MNHEY, CDR2 SMNVEV (reference sequence). The CDR3 length is 14 residues. Trimming left V 3 bases short and J 4 bases short, with 12 bases between. The CDR3 region is CASSFLGGGTEAFF. CDR3 sequence (DNA): TGTGCCAGCAGTTTTCTCGGGGGTGGCACTGAAGCTTTCTTT.

The gene calls are TRBV30 and TRBJ2-5; D unclear. Looked up from germline, CDR1 is GTSNPN and CDR2 is SVGIG (reference sequence). The CDR3 sequence is 14 residues long. V shed 3 bases and J shed 8 bases, with 19 bases lying between them. The CDR3 DNA reads as TGTGCCTGGAGCGCCCGCCGAGAGGTCAGCACCCAGTACTTC. It codes for CAWSARREVSTQYF. The whole variable domain, remainder taken from reference TRBV30 and TRBJ2-5, is SQTIHQWPATLVQPVGSPLSLECTVEGTSNPNLYWYRQAAGRGLQLLFYSVGIGQISSEVPQNLSASRPQDRQFILSSKKLLLSDSGFYLCAWSARREVSTQYFGPGTRLLVL.

The rearrangement uses TRBV5-4 and TRBJ2-3; possibly TRBD1 for D (6 bases). This CDR3 has 16 residues. The V end lost 4 bases, the J end lost 0 bases, and 15 bases lay between the germline ends. Germline-derived CDR1 and CDR2 are SGHNT and YYREEE (reference sequence). The CDR3 loop is CASSRQQGYSTDTQYF. Here the CDR3 DNA reads TGTGCCAGCAGCAGACAACAGGGCTACAGCACAGATACGCAGTATTTT.

The chain employs TRBV27 and TRBJ2-7; 12 bases align to TRBD1. Germline loops: CDR1 MNHEY, CDR2 SMNVEV (reference sequence). Trimming took 10 bases from V and 4 from J; bases not matched to a gene: 11. The CDR3 runs 15 residues. The CDR3 reads CATSRKGQGAYEQYF. The CDR3 DNA follows: TGTGCCACCTCAAGGAAGGGACAGGGGGCTTACGAGCAGTACTTC.

The V call is TRBV5-1, the J call TRBJ2-7, with TRBD1 identical over 7 bases. The CDR3 contains 16 residues. Germline-derived CDR1 and CDR2 are SGHRS and YFSETQ. With 4 bases clipped from V and 3 bases from J, the junction kept 13 bases outside the gene matches. The CDR3 DNA sequence: TGCGCCAGCAGCCCGGCGCAGGGCACAGGGGACTACGAGCAGTACTTC. This gives the protein CASSPAQGTGDYEQYF. Combining the CDR3 with reference TRBV5-1 and TRBJ2-7 gives the whole variable domain KAGVTQTPRYLIKTRGQQVTLSCSPISGHRSVSWYQQTPGQGLQFLFEYFSETQRNKGNFPGRFSGRQFSNSRSEMNVSTLELGDSALYLCASSPAQGTGDYEQYFGPGTRLTVT.

This clone is a singleton in its sample. J is TRBJ1-2 and V is TRBV24-1, with a possible D match to TRBD1 (6 bases). The CDR3 runs to 14 residues. The V and J ends lost 12 bases and 1 base respectively, with 17 bases between them. Germline V lookup: CDR1 KGHDR, CDR2 SFDVKD. The CDR3 sequence: CASSPGAVNYGYTF. The CDR3 coding sequence is TGTGCCTCTTCACCAGGGGCGGTTAACTATGGCTACACCTTC.

This clone was seen a few times. The rearrangement joins TRBV19 to TRBJ2-1; 10 nucleotides line up with TRBD2. V trimming: 3 bases; J trimming: 0 bases; junction bases outside the gene matches: 11. Per germline, CDR1 LNHDA and CDR2 SQIVND (reference sequence). The CDR3 has 19 amino acids. This CDR3 is CASSILPPSSGSSYNEQFF. The CDR3 nucleotides are TGTGCCAGTAGTATTCTTCCTCCCTCTAGCGGGAGCTCCTACAATGAGCAGTTCTTC.

V is TRBV28 and J is TRBJ2-5; 8 nucleotides align to TRBD2. The CDR3 sequence is 14 residues long. Germline CDR1 is MDHEN and CDR2 is SYDVKM. With 10 bases clipped from V and 2 bases from J, the junction kept 9 bases outside the gene matches. The chain's CDR3 is CAIQTSARQETQYF. DNA for the CDR3: TGTGCCATTCAGACTAGCGCGAGACAAGAGACCCAGTACTTC.

The V call is TRBV7-2, the J call TRBJ1-1, with D uncertain. Trimming left V 5 bases short and J 0 bases short, with 19 bases between. Germline V gives CDR1 SGHTA, CDR2 FQGNSA. The CDR3 extends over 17 amino acids. CDR3 nucleotides: TGTGCCAGCAGCCCCTATCCGGGAGTTGAAATGAACACTGAAGCTTTCTTT. Translating gives CASSPYPGVEMNTEAFF.